This T cell receptor (beta chain) was observed in a study of T-cell reconstitution after alpha-beta-depleted transplantation in children. This clonotype was counted only a few times. The target antigen is unknown. The TCRbeta library was prepared with unique molecular identifiers. A single record per CDR3 protein comes from TCRdb applying MiXCR to the PCR reads. The sample has 90,000 to 150,000 distinct CDR3 sequences; about 23% are singletons. The CDR3 is 13 residues long. Germline CDR1 and CDR2: SGHTA and FQGTGA. The germline V and J ends were trimmed by 5 bases and 6 bases, with 14 bases remaining between them. Notes on the study in general: Surviving thymic progenitors and recipient T cells were the source of high TCRbeta diversity at day 60 in some patients. After one year, T-cell counts and TCRbeta diversity mostly came from new T cells. Reportedly, alpha-beta T cells present about two months post-transplant originated from several hundred expanded clones of graft origin.

The rearrangement uses TRBV7-3 and TRBJ2-7; a weak D match, TRBD2 (6 bases). This TCR was sampled from a male patient between 2 and 10 years old who had a stem cell transplant for chronic granulomatous disease, so the T cells may come from the graft donor. Specimen: PBMCs, mostly from graft donor cells, collected 180 days after TCRalphabeta/CD19-depleted stem cell transplant. The DNA of the CDR3 is TGTGCCAGCAGCCCGGGACTCCCTTCCGAGCAGTACTTC. Residues: CASSPGLPSEQYF.